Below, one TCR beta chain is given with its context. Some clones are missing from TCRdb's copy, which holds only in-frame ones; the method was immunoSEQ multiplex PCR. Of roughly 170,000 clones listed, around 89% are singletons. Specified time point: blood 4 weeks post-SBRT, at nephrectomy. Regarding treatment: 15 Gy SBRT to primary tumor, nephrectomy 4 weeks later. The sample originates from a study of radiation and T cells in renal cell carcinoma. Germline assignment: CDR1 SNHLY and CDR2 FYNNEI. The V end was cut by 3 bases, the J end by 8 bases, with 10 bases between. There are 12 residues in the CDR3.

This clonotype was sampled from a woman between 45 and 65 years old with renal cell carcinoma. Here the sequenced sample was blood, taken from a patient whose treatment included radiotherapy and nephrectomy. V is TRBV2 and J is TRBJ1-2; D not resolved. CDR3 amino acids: CASSEGGIGYTF. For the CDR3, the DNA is TGTGCCAGCAGTGAGGGAGGGATCGGCTACACCTTC. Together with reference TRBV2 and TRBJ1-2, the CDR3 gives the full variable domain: EPEVTQTPSHQVTQMGQEVILRCVPISNHLYFYWYRQILGQKVEFLVSFYNNEISEKSEIFDDQFSVERPDGSNFTLKIRSTKLEDSAMYFCASSEGGIGYTFGSGTRLTVV.